This TCR beta chain is drawn from a study of T cell clonality in common variable immunodeficiency. The study's findings and limits: Authors noted CVID clonality's cause needs subpopulation repertoire sequencing.

This clone has at least ten counts. The antigen is unknown. The CDR3 end is not reached by the read, which stops 3 residues before it; the germline J gene fills it in. Here immunoSEQ multiplex PCR was the method, and the copy in TCRdb shows in-frame clones only, minus some. The profile covers 40,000 to 50,000 clones, none occurring a single time. The CDR3 covers 15 residues. Germline V gene sequence: CDR1 SGHTA, CDR2 FQGNSA. Between the trimmed V and J ends, which lost 1 base and 9 bases, there was a span of 13 bases. V usage is TRBV7-2 and J usage is TRBJ1-6, with unresolved D. The clonotype comes from a person aged 18-70 years in good health. Material: peripheral blood mononuclear cells. The CDR3 loop is CASSLGGAVASPLHF. CDR3 DNA (partial): TGTGCCAGCAGCTTAGGAGGTGCCGTGGCTTCACCC.